The sequence of this T cell receptor (beta chain) was determined in a study of blood T cell repertoires in COVID-19. Some clones are missing from TCRdb's copy, which holds only in-frame ones; the method was immunoSEQ multiplex PCR. This table has more than 150,000 clones, roughly 80% appearing once. CDR1 and CDR2 (germline): SGHDT, YYEEEE. This CDR3 comprises 14 residues. V trimming: 2 bases; J trimming: 8 bases; junction bases outside the gene matches: 4. This TCR derives from a woman aged 25 to 39 with acute or convalescent COVID-19. The material sequenced was peripheral blood. The gene calls are TRBV5-6 and TRBJ1-6, with TRBD1 matching 7 bases. DNA of the CDR3: TGTGCCAGCAGCTTCGCAGGGGGTTATTCACCCCTCCACTTT. As protein: CASSFAGGYSPLHF.